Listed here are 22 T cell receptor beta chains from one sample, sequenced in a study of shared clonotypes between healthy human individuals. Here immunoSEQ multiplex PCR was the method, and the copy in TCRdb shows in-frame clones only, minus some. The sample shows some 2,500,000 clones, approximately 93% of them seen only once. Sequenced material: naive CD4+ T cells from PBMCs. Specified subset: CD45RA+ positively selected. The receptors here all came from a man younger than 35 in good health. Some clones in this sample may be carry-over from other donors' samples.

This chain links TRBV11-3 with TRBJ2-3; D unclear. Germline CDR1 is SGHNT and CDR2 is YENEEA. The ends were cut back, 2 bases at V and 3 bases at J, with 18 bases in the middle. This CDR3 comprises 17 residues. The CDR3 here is CASSLRHENPSTDTQYF. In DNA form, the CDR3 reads TGTGCCAGCAGCTTACGCCATGAGAATCCCTCGACAGATACGCAGTATTTT. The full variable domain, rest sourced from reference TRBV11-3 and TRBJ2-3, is EAGVVQSPRYKIIEKKQPVAFWCNPISGHNTLYWYLQNLGQGPELLIRYENEEAVDDSQLPKDRFSAERLKGVDSTLKIQPAELGDSAVYLCASSLRHENPSTDTQYFGPGTRLTVL.

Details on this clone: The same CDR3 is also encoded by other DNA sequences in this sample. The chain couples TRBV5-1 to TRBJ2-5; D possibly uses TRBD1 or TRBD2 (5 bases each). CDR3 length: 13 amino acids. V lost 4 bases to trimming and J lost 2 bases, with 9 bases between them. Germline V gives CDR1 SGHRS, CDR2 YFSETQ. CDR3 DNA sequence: TGCGCCAGCAGCCCCGGGGCGCAAGAGACCCAGTACTTC. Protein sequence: CASSPGAQETQYF.

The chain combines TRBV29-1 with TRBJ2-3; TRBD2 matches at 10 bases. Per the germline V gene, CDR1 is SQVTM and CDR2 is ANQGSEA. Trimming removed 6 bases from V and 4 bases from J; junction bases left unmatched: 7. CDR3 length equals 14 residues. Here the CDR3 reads CSVRLAGRSDTQYF. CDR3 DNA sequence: TGCAGCGTGCGACTAGCGGGTAGATCAGATACGCAGTATTTT.

The CDR3 here is CASSLRQADSGNTIYF. The CDR3 bases are TGTGCCAGCAGCCTGAGACAGGCAGACTCTGGAAACACCATATATTTT. The rearrangement links TRBV5-6 to TRBJ1-3; maybe TRBD1 (6 bases). Germline V lookup: CDR1 SGHDT, CDR2 YYEEEE. V was cut by 4 bases and J by 0 bases, with 14 bases left in between. The CDR3 contains 16 residues.

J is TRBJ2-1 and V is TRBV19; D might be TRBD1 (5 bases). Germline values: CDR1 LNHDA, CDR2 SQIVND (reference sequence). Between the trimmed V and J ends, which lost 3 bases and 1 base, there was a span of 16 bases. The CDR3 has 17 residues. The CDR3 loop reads CASSIFPQGGSYNEQFF. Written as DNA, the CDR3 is TGTGCCAGTAGTATTTTTCCCCAGGGCGGTTCCTACAATGAGCAGTTCTTC.

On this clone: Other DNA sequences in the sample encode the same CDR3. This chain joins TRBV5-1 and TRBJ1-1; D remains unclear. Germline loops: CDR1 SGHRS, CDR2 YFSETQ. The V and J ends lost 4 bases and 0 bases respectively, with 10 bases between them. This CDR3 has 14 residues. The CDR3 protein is CASSLGSLNTEAFF. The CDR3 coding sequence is TGCGCCAGCAGCCTGGGGTCGCTGAACACTGAAGCTTTCTTT.

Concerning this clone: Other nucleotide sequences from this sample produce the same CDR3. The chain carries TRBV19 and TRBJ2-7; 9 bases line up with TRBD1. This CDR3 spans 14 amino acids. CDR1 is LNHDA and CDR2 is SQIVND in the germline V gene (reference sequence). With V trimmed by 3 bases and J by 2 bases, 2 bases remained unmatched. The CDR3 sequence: CASSMGQGPYEQYF. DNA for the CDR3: TGTGCCAGTAGTATGGGACAGGGACCCTACGAGCAGTACTTC. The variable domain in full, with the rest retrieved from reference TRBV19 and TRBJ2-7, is DGGITQSPKYLFRKEGQNVTLSCEQNLNHDAMYWYRQDPGQGLRLIYYSQIVNDFQKGDIAEGYSVSREKKESFPLTVTSAQKNPTAFYLCASSMGQGPYEQYFGPGTRLTVT.

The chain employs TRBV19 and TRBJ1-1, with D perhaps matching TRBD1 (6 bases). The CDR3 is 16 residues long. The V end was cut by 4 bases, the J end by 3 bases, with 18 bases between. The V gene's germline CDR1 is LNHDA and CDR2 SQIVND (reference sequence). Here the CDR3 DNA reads TGTGCCAGTAGTACCTCAGGGGAAATAGCGGACACTGAAGCTTTCTTT. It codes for CASSTSGEIADTEAFF.

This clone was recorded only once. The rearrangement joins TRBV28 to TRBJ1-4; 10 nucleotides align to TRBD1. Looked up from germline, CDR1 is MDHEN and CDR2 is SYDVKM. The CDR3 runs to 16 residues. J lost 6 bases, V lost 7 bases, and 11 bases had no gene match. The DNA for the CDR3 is TGTGCCAGCACCCAGGCGCGAGGGACAGGGGATGAAAAACTGTTTTTT. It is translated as CASTQARGTGDEKLFF. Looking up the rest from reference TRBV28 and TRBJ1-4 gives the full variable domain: DVKVTQSSRYLVKRTGEKVFLECVQDMDHENMFWYRQDPGLGLRLIYFSYDVKMKEKGDIPEGYSVSREKKERFSLILESASTNQTSMYLCASTQARGTGDEKLFFGSGTQLSVL.

As DNA, the CDR3 is TGTGCCAGCAGCTACCGCTCCGGGACACTGAACTATGGCTACACCTTC. Its translation is CASSYRSGTLNYGYTF. The chain carries TRBV5-5 and TRBJ1-2; tentatively, D is TRBD1 (6 bases). The CDR3 runs 16 residues. Germline loops: CDR1 SGHKS, CDR2 YYEKEE (reference sequence). Trimming removed 3 bases at V and 2 bases at J, with 17 bases between.

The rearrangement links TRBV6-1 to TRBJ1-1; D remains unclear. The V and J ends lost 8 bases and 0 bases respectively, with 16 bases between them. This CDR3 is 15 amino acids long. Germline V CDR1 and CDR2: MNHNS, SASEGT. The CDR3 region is CASPSTFPLNTEAFF. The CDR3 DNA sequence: TGTGCCAGCCCGAGCACGTTTCCCTTGAACACTGAAGCTTTCTTT.

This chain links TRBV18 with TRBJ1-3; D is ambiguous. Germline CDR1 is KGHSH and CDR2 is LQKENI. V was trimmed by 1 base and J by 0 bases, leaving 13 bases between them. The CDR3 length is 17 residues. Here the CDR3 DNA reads TGTGCCAGCTCACCACGGTCGGCTGTAAACTCTGGAAACACCATATATTTT. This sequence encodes CASSPRSAVNSGNTIYF.

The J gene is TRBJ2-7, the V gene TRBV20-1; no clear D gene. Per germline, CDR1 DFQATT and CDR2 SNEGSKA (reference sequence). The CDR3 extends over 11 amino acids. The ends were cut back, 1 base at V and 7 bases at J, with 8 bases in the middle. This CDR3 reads CSARVGWEQYF. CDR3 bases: TGCAGTGCTAGAGTTGGGTGGGAGCAGTACTTC.

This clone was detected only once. CDR3 loop: CASSLRQGHEQYF. CDR3 DNA sequence: TGTGCCAGCAGCTTAAGACAGGGCCACGAGCAGTACTTC. The chain couples TRBV7-3 to TRBJ2-7; 7 bases are a match to TRBD1. With V trimmed by 1 base and J by 5 bases, 2 bases remained unmatched. The CDR3 consists of 13 residues. Germline V gene data show CDR1 as SGHTA and CDR2 as FQGTGA.

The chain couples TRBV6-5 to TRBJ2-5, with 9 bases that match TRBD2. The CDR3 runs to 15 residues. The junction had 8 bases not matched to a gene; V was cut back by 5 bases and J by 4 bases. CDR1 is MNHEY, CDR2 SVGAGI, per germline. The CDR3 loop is CASSPTPLAGETQYF. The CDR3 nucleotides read TGTGCCAGCAGTCCGACACCACTAGCGGGAGAGACCCAGTACTTC.

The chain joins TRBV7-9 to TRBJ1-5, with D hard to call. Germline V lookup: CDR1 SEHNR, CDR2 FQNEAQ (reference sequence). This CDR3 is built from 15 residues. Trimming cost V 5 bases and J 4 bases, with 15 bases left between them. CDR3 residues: CASSAEGTENQPQHF. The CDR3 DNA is TGTGCCAGCAGCGCCGAGGGAACGGAAAATCAGCCCCAGCATTTT.

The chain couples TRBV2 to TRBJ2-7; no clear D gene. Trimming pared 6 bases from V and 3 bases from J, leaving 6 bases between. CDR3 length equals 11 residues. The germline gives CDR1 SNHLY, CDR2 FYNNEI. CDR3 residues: CASRRYYEQYF. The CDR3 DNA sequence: TGTGCCAGCAGACGGTACTACGAGCAGTACTTC.

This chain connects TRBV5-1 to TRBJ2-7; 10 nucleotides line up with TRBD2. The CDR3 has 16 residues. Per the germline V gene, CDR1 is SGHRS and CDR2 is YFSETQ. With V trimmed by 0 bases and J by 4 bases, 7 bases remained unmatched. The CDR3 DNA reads TGCGCCAGCAGCTTGGATTTACTAGCGGGAACATACGAGCAGTACTTC. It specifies CASSLDLLAGTYEQYF.

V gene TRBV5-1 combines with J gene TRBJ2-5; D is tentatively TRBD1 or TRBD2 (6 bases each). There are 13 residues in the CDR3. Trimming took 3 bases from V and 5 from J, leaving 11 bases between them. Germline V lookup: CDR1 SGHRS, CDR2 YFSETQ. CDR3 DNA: TGCGCCAGCAGCTGGGTAGGGGGGGAGACCCAGTACTTC. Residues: CASSWVGGETQYF.

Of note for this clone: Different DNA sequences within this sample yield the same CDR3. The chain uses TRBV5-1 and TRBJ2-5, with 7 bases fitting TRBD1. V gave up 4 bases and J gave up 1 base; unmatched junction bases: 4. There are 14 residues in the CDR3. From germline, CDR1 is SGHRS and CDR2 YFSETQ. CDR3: CASSIGDSQETQYF. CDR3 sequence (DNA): TGCGCCAGCAGCATAGGGGACAGCCAAGAGACCCAGTACTTC.

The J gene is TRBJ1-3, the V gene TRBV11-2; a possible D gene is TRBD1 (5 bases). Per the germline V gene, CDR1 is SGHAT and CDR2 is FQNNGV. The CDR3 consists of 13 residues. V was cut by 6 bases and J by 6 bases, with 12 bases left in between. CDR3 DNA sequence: TGTGCCAGCAGTCCCGTGGGGGTAAACACCATATATTTT. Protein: CASSPVGVNTIYF.

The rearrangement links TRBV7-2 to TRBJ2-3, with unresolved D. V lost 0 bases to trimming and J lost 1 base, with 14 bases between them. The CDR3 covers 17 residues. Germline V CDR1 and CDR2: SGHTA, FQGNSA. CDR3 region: CASSLATGRAGTDTQYF. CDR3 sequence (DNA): TGTGCCAGCAGCTTAGCGACTGGTCGGGCAGGCACAGATACGCAGTATTTT.